Only a few counts were recorded for the clone carrying this TCR beta chain. The data were taken from a study of cytomegalovirus exposure and HLA in healthy donors. The primer mix had 60 Vbeta and 13 Jbeta primers. Only in-frame clones appear in the TCRdb table, and some are missing; sequencing was by immunoSEQ multiplex PCR. Here the sample spans tens of thousands of clones, about 65% being singletons. Sequenced sample: PBMCs. The clonotype comes from a man between 50 and 59 years old in good health and CMV-seropositive.

The CDR3 DNA reads TGTGCCAGCTCACCTACCAGGGGGAGGAGCGACGGAGATACGCAGTATTTT. This encodes CASSPTRGRSDGDTQYF. This chain connects TRBV18 to TRBJ2-3, with a weak D call TRBD1 (7 bases). The CDR3 covers 17 residues. V lost 3 bases and J 5 bases, leaving 21 bases between the germline ends. From germline, CDR1 is KGHSH and CDR2 LQKENI. Full variable domain (missing parts from reference TRBV18 and TRBJ2-3): NAGVMQNPRHLVRRRGQEARLRCSPMKGHSHVYWYRQLPEEGLKFMVYLQKENIIDESGMPKERFSAEFPKEGPSILRIQQVVRGDSAAYFCASSPTRGRSDGDTQYFGPGTRLTVL.